This TCR beta chain stems from a study of blood T cell repertoires in COVID-19. About the study: Collection of acute and convalescent COVID-19 samples took place in the United States, Italy and Spain. Sample material is recorded as cDNA or gDNA derived from T cells, B-cell-depleted T cells, or PBMCs.

Original processing methods: Reference gene primer amplification yielded estimated nucleated cell counts. Repertoires were generated with immunoSEQ multiplex PCR, while TCRdb's copy carries only in-frame clones and drops some. D and trimming come from the DNA, and the V and J calls and clone size come from that table. The sample shows 150,000 to 200,000 clones, 88% of them seen only once. Per germline, CDR1 MDHEN and CDR2 SYDVKM. After removal of 3 bases from V and 2 bases from J, the junction contained 4 bases not matched to a gene. This CDR3 is 16 amino acids long. The receptor's source is a man between 65 and 85 years old with active or convalescent COVID-19. The sequenced material came from peripheral blood. The chain has TRBV28 and TRBJ1-1; 12 nucleotides agree with TRBD1. The CDR3 region has the DNA TGTGCCAGCAGTTTGGGGGACAGGGGGCGCAACACTGAAGCTTTCTTT. Amino acid sequence: CASSLGDRGRNTEAFF.